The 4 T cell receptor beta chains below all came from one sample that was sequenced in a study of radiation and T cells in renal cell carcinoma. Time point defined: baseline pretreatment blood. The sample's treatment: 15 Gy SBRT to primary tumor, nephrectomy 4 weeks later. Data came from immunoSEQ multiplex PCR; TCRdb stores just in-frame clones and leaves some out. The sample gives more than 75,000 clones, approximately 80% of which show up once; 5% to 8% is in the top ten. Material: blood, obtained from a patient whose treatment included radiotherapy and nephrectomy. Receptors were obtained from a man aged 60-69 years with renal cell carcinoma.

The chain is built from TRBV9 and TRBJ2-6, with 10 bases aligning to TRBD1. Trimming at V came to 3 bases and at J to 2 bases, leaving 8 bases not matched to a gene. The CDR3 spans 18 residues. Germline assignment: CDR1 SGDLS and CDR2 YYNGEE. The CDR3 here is CASSAPGTGVAGANVLTF. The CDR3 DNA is TGTGCCAGCAGCGCCCCCGGGACAGGGGTAGCTGGGGCCAACGTCCTGACTTTC.

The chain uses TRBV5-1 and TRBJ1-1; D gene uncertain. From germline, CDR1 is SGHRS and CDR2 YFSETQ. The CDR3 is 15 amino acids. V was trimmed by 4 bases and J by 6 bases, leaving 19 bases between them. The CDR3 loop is CASSTRDSTGAEAFF. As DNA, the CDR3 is TGCGCCAGCAGCACCCGCGACTCTACTGGGGCTGAAGCTTTCTTT.

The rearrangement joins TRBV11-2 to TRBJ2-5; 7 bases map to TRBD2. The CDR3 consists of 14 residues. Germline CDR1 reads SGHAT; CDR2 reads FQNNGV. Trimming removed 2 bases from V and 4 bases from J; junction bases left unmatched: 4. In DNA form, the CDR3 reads TGTGCCAGCAGCTTATTGGGCGGGAGAGAGACCCAGTACTTC. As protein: CASSLLGGRETQYF.

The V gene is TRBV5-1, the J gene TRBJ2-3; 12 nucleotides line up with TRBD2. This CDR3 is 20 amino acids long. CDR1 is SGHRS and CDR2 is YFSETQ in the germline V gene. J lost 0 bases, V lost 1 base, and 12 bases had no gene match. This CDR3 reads CASSLFSGTSGRPSTDTQYF. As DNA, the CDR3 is TGCGCCAGCAGCTTGTTTTCAGGGACTAGCGGGCGCCCTAGCACAGATACGCAGTATTTT.